Listed here are 4 T cell receptor beta chains from one sample, sequenced in a study of regulatory T cells in long-lasting Graves disease. Time point given: newly diagnosed GD, antithyroid drugs for less than 3 months. TCR sequences were obtained from RNA taken from PBMCs. According to the study, TCR beta libraries were built with iRepertoire HTBI primers and CDR3-region Arm-PCR. TCRdb re-analysed the multiplex PCR reads in MiXCR, keeping a single row per CDR3 protein. The profile shows roughly 360,000 distinct CDR3 sequences, approximately 10% of them singletons. The same specimen was also included in a second study, on T cells in Graves' hyperthyroidism and ophthalmopathy.

The specimen was peripheral blood mononuclear cells (PBMCs), collected at new diagnosis, from a patient treated with antithyroid drugs. Receptors were obtained from a woman younger than 30 with Graves disease.

The chain uses TRBV27 and TRBJ2-7; 9 bases line up with TRBD2. Germline assignment: CDR1 MNHEY and CDR2 SMNVEV (reference sequence). V dropped 2 bases and J dropped 6; count of bases not matched to a gene: 5. This CDR3 is 14 amino acids long. The CDR3 sequence is CASSLQREVGEQYF. CDR3 sequence (DNA): TGTGCCAGCAGTTTACAGCGGGAGGTGGGCGAGCAGTACTTC.

This clonotype was observed at least ten times. The chain has TRBV6-2 or TRBV6-3 and TRBJ2-3; 12 nucleotides align to TRBD2. The length of the CDR3 is 17 residues. Germline trimming cut 6 bases from V and 2 bases from J; bases unmatched to any gene: 9. CDR1 is MNHEY, CDR2 SVGEGT, per germline. DNA of the CDR3: TGTGCCAGCAGCTACCCCAGGACTAGCGGGAACACAGATACGCAGTATTTT. This codes for CASSYPRTSGNTDTQYF.

This chain links TRBV20-1 with TRBJ2-7; 7 bases are a match to TRBD2. The CDR3 is 16 residues long. V lost 0 bases, J lost 3 bases, and 11 bases stayed unmatched. Per germline, CDR1 DFQATT and CDR2 SNEGSKA (reference sequence). DNA for the CDR3: TGCAGTGCTAGAGATCCTAGCGGACCTCATCTCTACGAGCAGTACTTC. Translated: CSARDPSGPHLYEQYF.

This clonotype was seen more than once but under ten times. The V and J genes are TRBV2 and TRBJ1-1, with D unresolved. Trimming shortened V by 8 bases and J by 12 bases, and 22 bases separated the two germline ends. Looked up from germline, CDR1 is SNHLY and CDR2 is FYNNEI. The CDR3 contains 13 residues. For the CDR3, the DNA is TGTGCCAGCGATTTACCGGCACGCGGTGAGTCTTTCTTT. Protein product: CASDLPARGESFF.